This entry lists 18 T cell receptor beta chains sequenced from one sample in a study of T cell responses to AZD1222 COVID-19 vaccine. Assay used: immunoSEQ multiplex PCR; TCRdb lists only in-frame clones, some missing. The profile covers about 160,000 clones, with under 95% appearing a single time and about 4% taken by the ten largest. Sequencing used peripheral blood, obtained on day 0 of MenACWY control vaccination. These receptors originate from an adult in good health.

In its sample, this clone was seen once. Here the CDR3 DNA reads TGTGCCAGCAGGCCCCAACTAGCGGGAGGCGAGCAGTACTTC. As protein: CASRPQLAGGEQYF. V usage is TRBV27 and J usage is TRBJ2-7, with TRBD2 matching 12 bases. The germline CDR1 and CDR2 sequences are MNHEY and SMNVEV (reference sequence). V lost 6 bases to trimming and J lost 6 bases; unmatched junction nucleotides: 6. The CDR3 is 14 amino acids.

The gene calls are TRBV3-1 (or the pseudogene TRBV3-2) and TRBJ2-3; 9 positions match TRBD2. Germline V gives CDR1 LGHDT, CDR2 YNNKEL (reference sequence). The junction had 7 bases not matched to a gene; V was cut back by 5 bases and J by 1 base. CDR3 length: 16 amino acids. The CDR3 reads CASSSILAGGTDTQYF. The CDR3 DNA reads TGTGCCAGCAGCTCAATCTTAGCGGGGGGCACAGATACGCAGTATTTT.

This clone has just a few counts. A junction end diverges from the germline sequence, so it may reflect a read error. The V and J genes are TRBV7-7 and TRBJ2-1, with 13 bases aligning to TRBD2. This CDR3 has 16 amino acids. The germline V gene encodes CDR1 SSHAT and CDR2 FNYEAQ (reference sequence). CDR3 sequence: CASSRRTSGSENEQFF. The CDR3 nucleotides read TGTGCTAGCAGCCGAAGGACTAGCGGGAGTGAGAATGAGCAGTTCTTC.

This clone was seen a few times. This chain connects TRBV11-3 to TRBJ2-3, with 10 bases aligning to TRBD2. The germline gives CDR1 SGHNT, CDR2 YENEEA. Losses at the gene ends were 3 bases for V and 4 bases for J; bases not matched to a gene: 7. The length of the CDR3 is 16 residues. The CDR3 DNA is TGTGCCAGCAGCTTCTCTCTAGCGGGAGAAGCAGATACGCAGTATTTT. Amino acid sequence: CASSFSLAGEADTQYF.

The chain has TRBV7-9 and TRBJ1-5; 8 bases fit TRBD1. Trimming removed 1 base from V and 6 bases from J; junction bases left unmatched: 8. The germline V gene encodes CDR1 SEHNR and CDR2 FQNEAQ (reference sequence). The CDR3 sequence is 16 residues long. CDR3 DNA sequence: TGTGCCAGCAGCTTAGTCCTGGACAGGGAAGGTCAGCCCCAGCATTTT. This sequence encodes CASSLVLDREGQPQHF.

Here the CDR3 reads CASGSGLAGGRTDTQYF. CDR3 DNA: TGTGCCAGCGGATCGGGACTAGCGGGAGGGCGGACAGATACGCAGTATTTT. This chain uses TRBV9 with TRBJ2-3, with 16 bases lining up with TRBD2. The CDR3 length is 17 residues. V gave up 7 bases and J gave up 3 bases; unmatched junction bases: 8. Germline-derived CDR1 and CDR2 are SGDLS and YYNGEE.

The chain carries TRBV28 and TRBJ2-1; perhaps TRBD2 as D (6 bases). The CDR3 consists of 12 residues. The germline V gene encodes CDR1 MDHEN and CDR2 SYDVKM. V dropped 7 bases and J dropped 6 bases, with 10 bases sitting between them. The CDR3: CASTLARNEQFF. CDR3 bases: TGTGCCAGCACGCTAGCGCGCAATGAGCAGTTCTTC.

The CDR3 DNA sequence: TGTGCCAGCAGCGAGGGACTAGCGGGAGGTCGAACCGGGGAGCTGTTTTTT. Its translation is CASSEGLAGGRTGELFF. The chain couples TRBV7-9 to TRBJ2-2, with 15 bases matching TRBD2. The germline V gene has CDR1 SEHNR and CDR2 FQNEAQ (reference sequence). The CDR3 spans 17 residues. V lost 5 bases, J lost 5 bases, and 6 bases stayed unmatched. The variable domain in full, with the rest retrieved from reference TRBV7-9 and TRBJ2-2, is DTGVSQNPRHKITKRGQNVTFRCDPISEHNRLYWYRQTLGQGPEFLTYFQNEAQLEKSRLLSDRFSAERPKGSFSTLEIQRTEQGDSAMYLCASSEGLAGGRTGELFFGEGSRLTVL.

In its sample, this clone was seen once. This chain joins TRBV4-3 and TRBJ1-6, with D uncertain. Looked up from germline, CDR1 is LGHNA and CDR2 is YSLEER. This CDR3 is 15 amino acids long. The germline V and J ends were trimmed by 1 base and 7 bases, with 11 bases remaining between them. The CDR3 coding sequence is TGCGCCAGCAGCCAAGGGTCAACGAACAATTCACCCCTCCACTTT. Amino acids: CASSQGSTNNSPLHF.

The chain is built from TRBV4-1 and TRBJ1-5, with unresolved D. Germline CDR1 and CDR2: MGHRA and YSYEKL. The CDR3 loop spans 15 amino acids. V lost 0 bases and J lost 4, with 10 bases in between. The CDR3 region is CASSQEGSLNQPQHF. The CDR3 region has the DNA TGCGCCAGCAGCCAAGAGGGTTCCCTTAATCAGCCCCAGCATTTT.

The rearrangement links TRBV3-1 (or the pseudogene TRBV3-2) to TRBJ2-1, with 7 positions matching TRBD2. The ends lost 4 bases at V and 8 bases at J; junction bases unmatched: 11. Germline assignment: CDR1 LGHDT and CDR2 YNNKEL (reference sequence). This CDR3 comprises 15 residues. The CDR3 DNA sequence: TGTGCCAGCAGCCTAACTAGCGATTCGTACCATGAGCAGTTCTTC. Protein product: CASSLTSDSYHEQFF.

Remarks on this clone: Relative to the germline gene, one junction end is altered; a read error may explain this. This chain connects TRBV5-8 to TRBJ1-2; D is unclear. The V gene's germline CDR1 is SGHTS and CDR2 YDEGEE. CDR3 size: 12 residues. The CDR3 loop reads CASSAPTENCHF. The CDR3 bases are TGTGCCAGCAGCGCACCGACGGAAAACTGTCACTTC.

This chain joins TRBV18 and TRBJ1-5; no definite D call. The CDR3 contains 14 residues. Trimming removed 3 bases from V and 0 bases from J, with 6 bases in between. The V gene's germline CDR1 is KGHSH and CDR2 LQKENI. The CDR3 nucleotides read TGTGCCAGCTCACCGGTGGATAGCAATCAGCCCCAGCATTTT. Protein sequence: CASSPVDSNQPQHF.

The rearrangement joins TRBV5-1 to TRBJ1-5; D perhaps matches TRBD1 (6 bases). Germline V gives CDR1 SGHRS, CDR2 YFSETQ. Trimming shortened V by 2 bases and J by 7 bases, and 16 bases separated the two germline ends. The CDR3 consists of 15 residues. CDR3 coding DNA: TGCGCCAGCAGCTTCCTACAGGGTGGAGAACAGCCCCAGCATTTT. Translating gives CASSFLQGGEQPQHF.

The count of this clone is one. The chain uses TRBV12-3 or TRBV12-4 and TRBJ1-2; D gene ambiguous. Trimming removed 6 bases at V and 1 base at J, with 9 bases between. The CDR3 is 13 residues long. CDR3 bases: TGTGCCAGCAGCCCCCTAGTTAACTATGGCTACACCTTC. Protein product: CASSPLVNYGYTF.

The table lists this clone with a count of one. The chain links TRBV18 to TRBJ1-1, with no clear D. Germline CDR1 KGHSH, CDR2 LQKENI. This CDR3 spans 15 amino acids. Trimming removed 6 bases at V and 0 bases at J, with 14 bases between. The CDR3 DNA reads TGTGCCAGCTCGCCCATCAGCGTCATGAACACTGAAGCTTTCTTT. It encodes CASSPISVMNTEAFF.

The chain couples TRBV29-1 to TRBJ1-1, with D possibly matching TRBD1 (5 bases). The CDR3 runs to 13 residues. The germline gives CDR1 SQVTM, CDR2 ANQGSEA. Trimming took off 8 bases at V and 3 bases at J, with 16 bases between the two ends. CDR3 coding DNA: TGCAGCCCCCGGTTTACAGGATACACTGAAGCTTTCTTT. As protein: CSPRFTGYTEAFF.

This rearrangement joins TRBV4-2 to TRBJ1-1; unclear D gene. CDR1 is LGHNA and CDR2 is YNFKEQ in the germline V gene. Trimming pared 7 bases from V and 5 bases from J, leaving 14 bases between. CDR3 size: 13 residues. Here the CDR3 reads CASNPHGETEAFF. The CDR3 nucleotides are TGTGCCAGCAACCCACACGGAGAAACTGAAGCTTTCTTT.